This TCR beta chain was recorded in a study of blood T cell repertoires in COVID-19. Study as a whole: Sites across the United States, Italy and Spain contributed samples from acute and convalescent COVID-19. Sources were T cells, B-cell-depleted T cells, or PBMCs; the material itself was cDNA or gDNA.

This CDR3 has 13 amino acids. V lost 8 bases, J lost 1 base, and 3 bases stayed unmatched. The V gene's germline CDR1 is MDHEN and CDR2 SYDVKM. Original analysis: Reference gene primer amplification yielded estimated nucleated cell counts. Some clones are missing from TCRdb's copy, which holds only in-frame ones; the method was immunoSEQ multiplex PCR. V and J calls and clone size are those listed in that table; D and trimming were worked out from the DNA. The profile shows 190,000 or so clones, roughly 79% of them singletons. Input material: peripheral blood. The sequence was collected from a human donor with acute or convalescent COVID-19. The donor label of this sample is uncertain. This sequence joins TRBV28 and TRBJ1-1; 8 bases match TRBD1. The CDR3 DNA reads TGTGCCAGCCCCGGGACAGGGAACACTGAAGCTTTCTTT. Protein sequence: CASPGTGNTEAFF.